This T cell receptor (beta chain) was sequenced for a study of monozygotic twins with inflammatory bowel disease. Looked up from germline, CDR1 is MRHNA and CDR2 is SNTAGT. The CDR3 runs 14 residues. Using the 5' RACE reads, TCRdb records one entry per CDR3 protein without DNA. The table counts over 100,000 distinct CDR3 sequences; around an eighth lies in the top ten. Source material: blood. This sequence originates from a human donor with ulcerative colitis or Crohn's disease, or a healthy co-twin of an affected twin (not recorded which). The rearrangement links TRBV6-4 to TRBJ1-5. Here the CDR3 reads CASSDSSDNQPQHF.